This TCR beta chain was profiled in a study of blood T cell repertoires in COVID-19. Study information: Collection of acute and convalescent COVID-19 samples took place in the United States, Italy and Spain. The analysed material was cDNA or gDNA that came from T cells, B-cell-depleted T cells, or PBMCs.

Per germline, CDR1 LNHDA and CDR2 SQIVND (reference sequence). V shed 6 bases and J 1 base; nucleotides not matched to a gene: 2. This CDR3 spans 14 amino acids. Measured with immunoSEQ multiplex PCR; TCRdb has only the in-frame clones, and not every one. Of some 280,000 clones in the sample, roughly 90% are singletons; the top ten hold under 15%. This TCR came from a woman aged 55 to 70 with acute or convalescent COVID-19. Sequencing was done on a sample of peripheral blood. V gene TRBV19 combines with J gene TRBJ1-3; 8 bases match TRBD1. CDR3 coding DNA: TGTGCCAGTAGCGACAGGGGATCTGGAAACACCATATATTTT. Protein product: CASSDRGSGNTIYF.